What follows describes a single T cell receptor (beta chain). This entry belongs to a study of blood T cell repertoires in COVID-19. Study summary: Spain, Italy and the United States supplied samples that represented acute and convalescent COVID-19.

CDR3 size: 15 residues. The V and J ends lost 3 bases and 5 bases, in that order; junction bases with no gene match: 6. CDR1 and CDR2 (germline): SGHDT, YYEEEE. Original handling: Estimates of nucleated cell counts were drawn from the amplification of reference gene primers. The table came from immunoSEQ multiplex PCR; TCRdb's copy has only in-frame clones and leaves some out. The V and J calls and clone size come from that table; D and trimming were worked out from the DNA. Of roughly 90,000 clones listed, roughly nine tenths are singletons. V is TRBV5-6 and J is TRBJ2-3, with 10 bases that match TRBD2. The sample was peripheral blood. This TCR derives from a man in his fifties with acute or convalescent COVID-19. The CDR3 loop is CASSSSGGIGDTQYF. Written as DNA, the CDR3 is TGTGCCAGCAGCTCTAGCGGGGGAATCGGAGATACGCAGTATTTT. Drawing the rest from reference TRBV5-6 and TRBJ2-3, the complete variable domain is DAGVTQSPTHLIKTRGQQVTLRCSPKSGHDTVSWYQQALGQGPQFIFQYYEEEERQRGNFPDRFSGHQFPNYSSELNVNALLLGDSALYLCASSSSGGIGDTQYFGPGTRLTVL.